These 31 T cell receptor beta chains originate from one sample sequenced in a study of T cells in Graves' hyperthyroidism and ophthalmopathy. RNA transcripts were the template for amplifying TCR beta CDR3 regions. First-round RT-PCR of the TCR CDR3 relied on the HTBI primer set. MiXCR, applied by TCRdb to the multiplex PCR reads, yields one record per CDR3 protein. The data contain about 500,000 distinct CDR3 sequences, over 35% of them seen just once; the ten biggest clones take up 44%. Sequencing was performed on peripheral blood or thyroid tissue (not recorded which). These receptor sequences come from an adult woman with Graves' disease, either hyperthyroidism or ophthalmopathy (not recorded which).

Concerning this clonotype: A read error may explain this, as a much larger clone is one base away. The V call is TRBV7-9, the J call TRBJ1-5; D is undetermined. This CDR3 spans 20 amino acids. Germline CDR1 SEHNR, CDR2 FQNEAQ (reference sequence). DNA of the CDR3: TGCGCCAGCAGCCAAGAAGTGCGGAGGGAATGGGGAAGGACCGATCGGCCCCAGCATTTT. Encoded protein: CASSQEVRREWGRTDRPQHF.

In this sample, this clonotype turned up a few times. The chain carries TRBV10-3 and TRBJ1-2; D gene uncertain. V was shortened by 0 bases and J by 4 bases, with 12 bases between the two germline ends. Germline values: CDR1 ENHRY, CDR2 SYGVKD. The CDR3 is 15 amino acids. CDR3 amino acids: CAISESLSGSYGYTF. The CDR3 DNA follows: TGTGCCATCAGTGAGTCGCTCTCGGGAAGCTATGGCTACACCTTC.

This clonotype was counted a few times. CDR3 loop: CAISDGGLRGYTF. CDR3 DNA sequence: TGTGCCATCAGTGACGGGGGGCTGAGGGGCTACACCTTC. The rearrangement links TRBV10-3 to TRBJ1-2; D might be TRBD1 (6 bases). V was cut by 3 bases and J by 8 bases, with 13 bases left in between. Germline V gene data show CDR1 as ENHRY and CDR2 as SYGVKD. The CDR3 has 13 amino acids.

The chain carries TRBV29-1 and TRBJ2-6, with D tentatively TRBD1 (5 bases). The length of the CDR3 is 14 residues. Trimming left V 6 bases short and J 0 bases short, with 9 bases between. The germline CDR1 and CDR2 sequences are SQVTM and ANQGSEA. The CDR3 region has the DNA TGCAGCGTCCCTGACAGCTCTGGGGCCAACGTCCTGACTTTC. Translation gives CSVPDSSGANVLTF.

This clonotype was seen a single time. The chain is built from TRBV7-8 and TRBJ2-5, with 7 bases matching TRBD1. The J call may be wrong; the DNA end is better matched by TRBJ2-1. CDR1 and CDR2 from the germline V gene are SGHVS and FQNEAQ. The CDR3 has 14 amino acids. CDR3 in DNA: TGTGCCAGCAGCCAGAGGACAGGTCCCTATGAGCAGTTCTTC. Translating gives CASSQRTGPYEQFF.

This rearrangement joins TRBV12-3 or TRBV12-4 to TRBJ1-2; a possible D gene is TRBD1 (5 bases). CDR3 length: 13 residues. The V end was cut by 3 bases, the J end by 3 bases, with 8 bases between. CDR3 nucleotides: TGTGCCAGCAGTTTTAAGACAGACTATGGCTACACCTTC. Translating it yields CASSFKTDYGYTF.

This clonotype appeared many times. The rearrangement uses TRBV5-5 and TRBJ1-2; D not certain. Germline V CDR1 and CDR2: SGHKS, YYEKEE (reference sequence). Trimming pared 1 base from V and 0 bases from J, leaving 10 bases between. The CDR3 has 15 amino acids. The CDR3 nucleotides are TGTGCCAGCAGCTTGTTTTCGGGCCCTAACTATGGCTACACCTTC. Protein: CASSLFSGPNYGYTF. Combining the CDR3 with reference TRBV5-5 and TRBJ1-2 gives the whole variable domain DAGVTQSPTHLIKTRGQQVTLRCSPISGHKSVSWYQQVLGQGPQFIFQYYEKEERGRGNFPDRFSARQFPNYSSELNVNALLLGDSALYLCASSLFSGPNYGYTFGSGTRLTVV.

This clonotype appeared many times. CDR3 coding DNA: TGTGCCAGCAAGGGGCCCGGTGGTGGAAACACCATATATTTT. Its protein is CASKGPGGGNTIYF. The rearrangement links TRBV14 to TRBJ1-3, with a weak D call TRBD1 (5 bases). Looked up from germline, CDR1 is SGHDN and CDR2 is FVKESK. The ends were cut back, 7 bases at V and 3 bases at J, with 13 bases in the middle. There are 14 residues in the CDR3.

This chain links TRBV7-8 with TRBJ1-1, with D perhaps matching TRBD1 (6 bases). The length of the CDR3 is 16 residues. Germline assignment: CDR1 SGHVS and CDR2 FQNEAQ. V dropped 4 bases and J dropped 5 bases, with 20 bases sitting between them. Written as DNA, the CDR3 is TGTGCCAGCAGCTCAGGGGTTTCTGGGGCGCTTACTGAAGCTTTCTTT. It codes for CASSSGVSGALTEAFF.

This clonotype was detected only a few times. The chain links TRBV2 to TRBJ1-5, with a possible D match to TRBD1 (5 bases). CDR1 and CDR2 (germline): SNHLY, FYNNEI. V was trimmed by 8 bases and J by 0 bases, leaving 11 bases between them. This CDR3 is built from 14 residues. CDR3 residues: CASRRDVSNQPQHF. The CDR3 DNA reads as TGTGCCAGCCGCCGGGACGTTAGCAATCAGCCCCAGCATTTT.

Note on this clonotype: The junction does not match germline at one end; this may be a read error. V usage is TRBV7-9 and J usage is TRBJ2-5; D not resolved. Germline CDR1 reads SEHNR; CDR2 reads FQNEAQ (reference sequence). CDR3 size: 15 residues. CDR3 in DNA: TGTGCCAGCAGTCCCCTGGGCAGGAGCCAAGGGACCCAGTACTTC. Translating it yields CASSPLGRSQGTQYF. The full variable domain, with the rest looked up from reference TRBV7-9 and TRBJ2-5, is DTGVSQNPRHKITKRGQNVTFRCDPISEHNRLYWYRQTLGQGPEFLTYFQNEAQLEKSRLLSDRFSAERPKGSFSTLEIQRTEQGDSAMYLCASSPLGRSQGTQYFGPGTRLLVL.

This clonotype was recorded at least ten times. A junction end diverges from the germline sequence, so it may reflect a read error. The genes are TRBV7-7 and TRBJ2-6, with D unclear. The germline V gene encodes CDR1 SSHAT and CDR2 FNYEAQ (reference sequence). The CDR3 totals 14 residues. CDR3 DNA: TGTGCTAGCAGCCCGAACTCTGGGGCCAACGTCCTGACTTTC. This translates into CASSPNSGANVLTF.

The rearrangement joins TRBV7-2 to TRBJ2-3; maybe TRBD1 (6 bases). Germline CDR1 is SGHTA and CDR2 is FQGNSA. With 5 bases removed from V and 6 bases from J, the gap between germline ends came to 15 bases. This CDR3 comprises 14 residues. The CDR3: CASSVGQPRDTQYF. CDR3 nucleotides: TGTGCCAGCAGCGTTGGACAGCCTCGGGATACGCAGTATTTT.

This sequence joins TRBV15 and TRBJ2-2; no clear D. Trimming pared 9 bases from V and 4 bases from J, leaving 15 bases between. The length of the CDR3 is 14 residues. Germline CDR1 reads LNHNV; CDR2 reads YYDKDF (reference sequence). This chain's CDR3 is CATQVRRVTGELFF. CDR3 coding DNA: TGTGCCACTCAGGTTCGTCGTGTCACCGGGGAGCTGTTTTTT.

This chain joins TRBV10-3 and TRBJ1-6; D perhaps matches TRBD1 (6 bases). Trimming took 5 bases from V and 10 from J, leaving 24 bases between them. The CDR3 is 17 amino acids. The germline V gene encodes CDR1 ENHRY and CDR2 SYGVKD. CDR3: CAISQPTGYSGGSPLHF. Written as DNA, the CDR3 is TGTGCCATCAGTCAGCCTACAGGGTACTCCGGCGGGTCACCCCTCCACTTT.

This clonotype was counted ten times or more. CDR3 nucleotides: TGCGCCAGCAGCCAAGTAGTAGACACTGAAGCTTTCTTT. The encoded protein is CASSQVVDTEAFF. This chain joins TRBV4-3 and TRBJ1-1; D not certain. The CDR3 is made up of 13 amino acids. Germline loops: CDR1 LGHNA, CDR2 YSLEER. V was cut by 1 base and J by 3 bases, with 6 bases left in between.

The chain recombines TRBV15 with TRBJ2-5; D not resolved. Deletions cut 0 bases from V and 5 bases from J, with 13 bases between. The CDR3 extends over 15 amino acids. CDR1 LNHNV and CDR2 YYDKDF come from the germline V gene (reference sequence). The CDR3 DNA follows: TGTGCCACCAGCAGAGATTTTCGGTTGCAGGAGACCCAGTACTTC. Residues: CATSRDFRLQETQYF.

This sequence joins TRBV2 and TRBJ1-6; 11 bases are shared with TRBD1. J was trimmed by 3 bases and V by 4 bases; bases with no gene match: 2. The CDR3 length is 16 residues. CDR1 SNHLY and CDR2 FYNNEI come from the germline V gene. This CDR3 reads CASSAGTGGYNSPLHF. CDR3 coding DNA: TGTGCCAGCAGTGCCGGGACAGGGGGCTATAATTCACCCCTCCACTTT.

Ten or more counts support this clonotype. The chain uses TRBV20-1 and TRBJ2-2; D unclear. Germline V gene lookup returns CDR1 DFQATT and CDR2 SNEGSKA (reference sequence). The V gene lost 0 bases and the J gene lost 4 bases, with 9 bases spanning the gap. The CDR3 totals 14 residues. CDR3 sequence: CSAREGSGTGELFF. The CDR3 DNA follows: TGCAGTGCTAGAGAGGGATCGGGCACCGGGGAGCTGTTTTTT.

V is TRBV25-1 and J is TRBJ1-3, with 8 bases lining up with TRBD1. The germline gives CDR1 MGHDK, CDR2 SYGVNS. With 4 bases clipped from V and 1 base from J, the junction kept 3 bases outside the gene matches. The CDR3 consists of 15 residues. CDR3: CASSGRTGSGNTIYF. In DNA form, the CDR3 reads TGTGCCAGCAGTGGGCGGACAGGGTCTGGAAACACCATATATTTT.

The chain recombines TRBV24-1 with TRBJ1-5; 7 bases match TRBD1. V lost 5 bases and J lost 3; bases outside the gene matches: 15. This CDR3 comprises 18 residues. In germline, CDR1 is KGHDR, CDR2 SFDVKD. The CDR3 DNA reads TGTGCCACCAGTGGTGAGGGGGCGGGTTTGGCCCTCAATCAGCCCCAGCATTTT. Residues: CATSGEGAGLALNQPQHF.

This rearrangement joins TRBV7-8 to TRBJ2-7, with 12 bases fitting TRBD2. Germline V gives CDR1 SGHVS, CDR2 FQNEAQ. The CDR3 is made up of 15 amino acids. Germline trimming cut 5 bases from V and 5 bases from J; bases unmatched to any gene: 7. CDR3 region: CASSVPGLAGHEQYF. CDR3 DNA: TGTGCCAGCAGCGTTCCGGGACTAGCGGGCCACGAGCAGTACTTC.

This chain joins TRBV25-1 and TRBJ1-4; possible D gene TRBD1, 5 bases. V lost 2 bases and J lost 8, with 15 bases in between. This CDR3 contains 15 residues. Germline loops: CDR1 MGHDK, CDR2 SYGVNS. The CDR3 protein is CASSEHGARKEKLFF. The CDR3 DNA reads TGTGCCAGCAGTGAACACGGGGCGAGGAAAGAAAAACTGTTTTTT.

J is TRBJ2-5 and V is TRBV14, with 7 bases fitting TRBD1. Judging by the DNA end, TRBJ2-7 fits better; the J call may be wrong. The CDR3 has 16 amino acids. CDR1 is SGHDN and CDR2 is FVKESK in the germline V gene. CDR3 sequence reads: CASSQGGQKISYEQYF. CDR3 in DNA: TGTGCCAGCAGCCAAGGGGGACAGAAGATCTCCTACGAGCAGTACTTC.

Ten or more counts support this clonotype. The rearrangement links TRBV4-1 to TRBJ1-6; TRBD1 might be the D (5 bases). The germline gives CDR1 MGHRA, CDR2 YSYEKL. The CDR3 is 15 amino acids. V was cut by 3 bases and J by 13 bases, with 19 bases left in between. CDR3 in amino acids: CASSHQGQGRDPLHF. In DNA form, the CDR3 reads TGCGCCAGCAGCCATCAAGGGCAGGGTAGAGATCCCCTCCACTTT.

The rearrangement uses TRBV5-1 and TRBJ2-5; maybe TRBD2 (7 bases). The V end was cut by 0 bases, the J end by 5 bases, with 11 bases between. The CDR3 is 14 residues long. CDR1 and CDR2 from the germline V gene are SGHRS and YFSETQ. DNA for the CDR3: TGCGCCAGCAGCTTGGAGGGGGGGGGGGAGACCCAGTACTTC. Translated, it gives CASSLEGGGETQYF.

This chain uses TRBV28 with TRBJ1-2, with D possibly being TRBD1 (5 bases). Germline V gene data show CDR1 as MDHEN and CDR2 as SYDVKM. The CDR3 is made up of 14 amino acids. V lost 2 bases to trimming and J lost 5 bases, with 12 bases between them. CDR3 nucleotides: TGTGCCAGCAGTTTAGGCCCGGGACCTTATGGCTACACCTTC. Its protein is CASSLGPGPYGYTF.

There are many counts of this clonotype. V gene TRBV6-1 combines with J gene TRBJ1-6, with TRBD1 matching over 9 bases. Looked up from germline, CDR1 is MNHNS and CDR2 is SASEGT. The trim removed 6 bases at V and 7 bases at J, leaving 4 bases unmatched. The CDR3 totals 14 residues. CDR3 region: CASRGQGWNSPLHF. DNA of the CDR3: TGTGCCAGCAGGGGACAGGGCTGGAATTCACCCCTCCACTTT.

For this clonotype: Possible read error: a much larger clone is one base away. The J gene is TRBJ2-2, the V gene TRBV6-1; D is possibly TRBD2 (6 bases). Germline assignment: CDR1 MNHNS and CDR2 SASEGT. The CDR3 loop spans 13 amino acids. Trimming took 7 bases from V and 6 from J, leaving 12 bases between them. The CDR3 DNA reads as TGTGCCAGCACCGGAAGGGAGGCCGGGGAGCTGTTTTTT. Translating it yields CASTGREAGELFF.

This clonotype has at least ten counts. CDR3 in amino acids: CASSWRDGNTGELFF. In nucleotides, the CDR3 is TGCGCCAGCAGCTGGAGGGACGGGAACACCGGGGAGCTGTTTTTT. The chain employs TRBV5-1 and TRBJ2-2; weak D call: TRBD2 (6 bases). V lost 3 bases and J lost 1, with 10 bases in between. This CDR3 comprises 15 residues. CDR1 and CDR2 from the germline V gene are SGHRS and YFSETQ.

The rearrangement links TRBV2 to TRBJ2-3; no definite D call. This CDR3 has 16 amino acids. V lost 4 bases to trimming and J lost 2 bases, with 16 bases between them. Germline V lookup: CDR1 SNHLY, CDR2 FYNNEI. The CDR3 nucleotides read TGTGCCAGCAGTGTGGCCAGAAAGATACTCACAGATACGCAGTATTTT. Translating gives CASSVARKILTDTQYF.